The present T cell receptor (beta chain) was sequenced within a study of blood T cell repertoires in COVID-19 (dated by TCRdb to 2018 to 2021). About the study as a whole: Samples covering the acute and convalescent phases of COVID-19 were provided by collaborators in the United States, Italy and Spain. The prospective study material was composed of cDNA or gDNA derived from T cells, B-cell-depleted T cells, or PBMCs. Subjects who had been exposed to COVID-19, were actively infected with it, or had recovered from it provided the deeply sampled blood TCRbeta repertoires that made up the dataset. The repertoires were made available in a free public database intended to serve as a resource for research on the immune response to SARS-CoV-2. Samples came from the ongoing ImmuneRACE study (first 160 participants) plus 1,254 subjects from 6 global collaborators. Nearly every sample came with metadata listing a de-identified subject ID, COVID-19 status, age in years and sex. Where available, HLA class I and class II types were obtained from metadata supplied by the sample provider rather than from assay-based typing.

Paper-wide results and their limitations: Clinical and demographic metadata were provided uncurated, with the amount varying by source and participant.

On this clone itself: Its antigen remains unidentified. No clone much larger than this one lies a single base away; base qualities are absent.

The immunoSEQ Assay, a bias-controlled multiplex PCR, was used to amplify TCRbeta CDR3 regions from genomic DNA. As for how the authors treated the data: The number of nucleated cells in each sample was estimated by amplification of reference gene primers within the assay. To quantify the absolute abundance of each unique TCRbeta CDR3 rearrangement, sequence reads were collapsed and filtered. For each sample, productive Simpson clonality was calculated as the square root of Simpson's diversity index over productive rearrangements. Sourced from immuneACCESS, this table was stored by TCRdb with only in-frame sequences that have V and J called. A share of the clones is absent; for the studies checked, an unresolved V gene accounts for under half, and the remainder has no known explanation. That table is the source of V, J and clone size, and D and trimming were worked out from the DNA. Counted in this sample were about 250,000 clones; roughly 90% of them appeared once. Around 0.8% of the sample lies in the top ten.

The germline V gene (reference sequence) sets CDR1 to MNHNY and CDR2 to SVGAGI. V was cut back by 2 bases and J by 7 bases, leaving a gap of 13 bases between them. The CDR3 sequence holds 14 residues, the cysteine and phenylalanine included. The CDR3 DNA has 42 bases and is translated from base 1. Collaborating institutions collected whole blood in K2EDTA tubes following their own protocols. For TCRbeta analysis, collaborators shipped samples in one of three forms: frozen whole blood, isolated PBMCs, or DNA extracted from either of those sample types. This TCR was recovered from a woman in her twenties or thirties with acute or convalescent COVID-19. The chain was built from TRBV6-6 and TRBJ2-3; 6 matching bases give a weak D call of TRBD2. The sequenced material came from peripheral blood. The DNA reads TGTGCCAGCAGTTACCCGACCAGCGGGTATACGCAGTATTTT. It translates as CASSYPTSGYTQYF.